This paragraph covers one T cell receptor (beta chain) sequence. What it binds is not known. PCR primers comprised 60 Vbeta and 13 Jbeta primers. Clones were sequenced by immunoSEQ multiplex PCR, and TCRdb holds only the in-frame ones, with some missing. The repertoire holds approximately 100,000 clones, with about 80% as singletons. The CDR3 is made up of 15 amino acids. V shed 2 bases, J shed 2 bases, and the junction held 2 bases outside the gene matches. Looked up from germline, CDR1 is SGHTA and CDR2 is FQGNSA. This sample stems from a study of cytomegalovirus exposure and HLA in healthy donors. Donors sampled were nominally healthy, though unrecorded immune exposures were likely. Whole-study findings and limits: An analysis that came later showed most CMV-associated TCR beta chains appearing HLA-restricted. It was only CMV serostatus that was available as immune exposure information. TCR beta V- and J-gene trimming, according to a later analysis, was linked to a missense DCLRE1C variant.

Specimen: PBMCs. The receptor's source is a man aged 55 to 70 in good health and CMV-seropositive. This chain uses TRBV7-2 with TRBJ2-5, with 10 bases aligning to TRBD2. The CDR3 reads CASSLYSGGQETQYF. The CDR3 nucleotides are TGTGCCAGCAGCTTATATAGCGGGGGGCAAGAGACCCAGTACTTC.